The T cell receptor (beta chain) under discussion was sequenced for a study of T cells in localized non-small cell lung cancer. Study-wide points: When the top 100 tumor clones were examined, a median approximately 62 of them also appeared in the adjacent lung, which was paired and uninvolved. Tumor trailed uninvolved adjacent lung in T cell clonality, which peaked there. Heterogeneity within the tumor remains possible, as just one region underwent sequencing. In the blood, greater T cell density corresponded to longer overall survival.

TCRdb keeps only in-frame clones here, not all; method: immunoSEQ multiplex PCR. Of approximately 4,200 clones listed, 30% are singletons. About this clone itself: Its specificity is not known.

The CDR3 covers 16 residues. The germline CDR1 and CDR2 sequences are SQVTM and ANQGSEA. V lost 2 bases and J 4 bases, leaving 20 bases between the germline ends. The sample was lung tumor tissue, taken before any cancer treatment. This chain joins TRBV29-1 and TRBJ1-2; perhaps TRBD1 as D (6 bases). This receptor was obtained from a male donor older than 55 with stage I lung adenocarcinoma. The CDR3 DNA sequence: TGCAGCGTTGAATCAGGGGCAGTAGTAACCTCCTATGGCTACACCTTC. Its translation is CSVESGAVVTSYGYTF.